This TCR beta chain is drawn from a study of radiotherapy plus CTLA-4 blockade in lung cancer. Study-wide background: In around 19% of patients, objective responses were seen; roughly 28% had disease control. The study's findings and limits: Clones derived from tumor TCRs expanded in blood after radiotherapy plus ipilimumab. Best predicting response, reportedly, were early blood T cell clone dynamics, with interferon-beta.

The CDR3 has 16 residues. Trimming cost V 0 bases and J 5 bases; bases outside gene matches: 7. Germline V gene sequence: CDR1 KGHSH, CDR2 LQKENI. About this clone: Its antigen remains unknown.

Participants had chemo-refractory metastatic non-small-cell lung cancer and were treated with focal radiation plus ipilimumab CTLA-4 blockade. Measured with immunoSEQ multiplex PCR; TCRdb has only the in-frame clones, and not every one. The sample comprises 95,000 to 150,000 clones, 75% to 90% of which are singletons, and 6.9% rests with the top ten. This receptor was taken from a human donor with non-small cell lung cancer that progressed on radiotherapy plus ipilimumab. The chain is built from TRBV18 and TRBJ2-1, with 7 bases fitting TRBD2. The sequences come from peripheral blood, collected from a patient treated with radiotherapy plus ipilimumab. The CDR3 here is CASSPPHLAAHNEQFF. The CDR3 nucleotides are TGTGCCAGCTCACCACCCCACCTAGCGGCCCACAATGAGCAGTTCTTC.